This TCR beta chain stems from a study of blood T cell repertoires in COVID-19. In the study overall: T cells, B-cell-depleted T cells, or PBMCs provided the cDNA or gDNA that served as material.

CDR3 length: 16 residues. Losses at the gene ends were 5 bases for V and 5 bases for J; bases not matched to a gene: 15. The germline V gene encodes CDR1 MDHEN and CDR2 SYDVKM. Authors' processing steps: The assay estimated nucleated cells by amplifying reference gene primers. Using immunoSEQ multiplex PCR, the repertoire was profiled, and TCRdb retains in-frame clones only, with some absent. Clonal size and the V and J genes are those of that table, whereas D and trimming came from the DNA. This table has around 50,000 clones, around four fifths appearing once. Specimen: peripheral blood. The sequence derives from a middle-aged man with acute or convalescent COVID-19. The chain joins TRBV28 to TRBJ2-7; 7 positions agree with TRBD2. CDR3 sequence: CASSPAGTLGGHEQYF. CDR3 sequence (DNA): TGTGCCAGCAGTCCGGCCGGGACTCTGGGAGGGCACGAGCAGTACTTC.